This TCR beta chain is drawn from a study of identical twins' blood T cells (dated by TCRdb to the early 2010s). Some background on the complete study: The roughly twelve libraries, six for the alpha chain and six for the beta chain, yielded around 50 million Illumina reads in total. The study compared TCR alpha and beta chain repertoires of three pairs of monozygous twins using next-generation sequencing to assess genetic influence on repertoire formation. On the study overall, not on this receptor specifically: Among the most abundant TCRbeta clonotypes, more CDR3 sequences were shared by each donor with her twin than with unrelated donors. Independent studies were stated to be required to validate the proposed role of the TCRalpha J segment in MHC recognition during thymic selection. The count of CDR3 clonotypes shared by two donors depended mainly on the product of the two donors' cloneset sizes, and twins did not clearly depart from this trend. Environmental influences could not be excluded as an explanation for twin similarity, since twins were reared together. V gene usage was reported to be markedly more similar within twin pairs than between unrelated donors, even among non-selected out-of-frame TCRbeta clonotypes.

Donors were six healthy women forming three monozygous twin pairs. All three twin pairs had been reared together and were thought likely to have met the same infectious agents and vaccines. TCR cDNA libraries were prepared from RNA that was isolated from peripheral blood mononuclear cells. Library creation used 5' RACE. The data were produced on an Illumina Genome Analyzer IIx. RNA-based TCR cDNA libraries were prepared by a previously described protocol with several modifications. Sample-specific barcodes were introduced on both ends of each TCR cDNA library during cDNA synthesis and amplification to prevent cross-contamination. Processing in the source paper ran as follows. Each library contained roughly 2.2 to 4 million CDR3-containing reads, and somewhere between about 90,000 and nearly 500,000 clonotypes were identified for each individual. Reads with improper barcode index combinations were discarded, after which clonesets were built for each library with the MiTCR software. While assembling CDR3 clonotypes, MiTCR filtered or rescued low-quality reads and corrected PCR and sequencing errors. Artificial out-of-frame clonotypes were removed by being mapped to in-frame sequences, with one indel in the CDR3 allowed. To measure how similar V and J gene usage was between donors, Jensen-Shannon divergence was divided by mean entropy. Using fastp trimming at Q25 and MiXCR clonotype assembly, TCRdb reanalyzed the public sequencing data and kept in-frame beta chains. Each CDR3 protein appears once, grouped with its most common genes and DNA. TCRdb, rather than the study authors, made the V and J calls. The sample contains hundreds of thousands of distinct CDR3 sequences, 25% to 35% of them found a single time. The ten largest clones add up to around 5.6% of the sample.

This clonotype was counted between two and nine times. Its cognate antigen has yet to be identified. One base away there is no much larger clone; base qualities are not given. From its cysteine to its phenylalanine, the CDR3 spans 16 amino acids. Only the CDR3 DNA stays, 48 bases, in frame from base 1. The CDR1 and CDR2 encoded by the germline V gene (reference sequence) are LNHDA and SQIVND. V is cut back by 6 bases and J by 7 bases, with 14 bases in the junction unmatched. The clonotype originates from a woman aged 18 to 55 in good health. The sequencing sample was made of PBMCs. The receptor chain draws on TRBV19 and TRBJ2-1, with TRBD2 matching 8 junction bases. The CDR3 reads CASRKTVSGIGNEQFF. The DNA is TGTGCCAGTAGGAAAACGGTTAGCGGGATCGGGAATGAGCAGTTCTTC.